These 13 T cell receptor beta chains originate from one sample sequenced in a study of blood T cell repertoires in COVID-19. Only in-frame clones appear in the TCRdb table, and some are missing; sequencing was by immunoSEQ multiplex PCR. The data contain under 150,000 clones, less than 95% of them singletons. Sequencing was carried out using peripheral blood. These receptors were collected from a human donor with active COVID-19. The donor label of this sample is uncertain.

In DNA, the CDR3 is TGCGCCAGCAGCCCCGACAGGGTTAATTCACCCCTCCACTTT. Translation gives CASSPDRVNSPLHF. The chain couples TRBV4-3 to TRBJ1-6; 7 bases are a match to TRBD1. The V segment lost 4 bases and the J segment 6 bases; nucleotides outside the gene matches: 3. This CDR3 has 14 residues. Germline CDR1 is LGHNA and CDR2 is YSLEER.

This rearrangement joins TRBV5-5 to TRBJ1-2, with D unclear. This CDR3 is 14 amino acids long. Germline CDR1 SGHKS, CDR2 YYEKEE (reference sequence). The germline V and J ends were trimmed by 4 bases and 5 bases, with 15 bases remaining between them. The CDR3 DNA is TGTGCCAGCAGCGGCGGGTCGCTCGTATATGGCTACACCTTC. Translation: CASSGGSLVYGYTF.

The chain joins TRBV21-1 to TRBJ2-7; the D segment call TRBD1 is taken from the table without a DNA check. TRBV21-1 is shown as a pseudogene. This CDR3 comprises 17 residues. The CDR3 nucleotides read TGTGCCAGCAGCAAAGAAAACCCTGGACAGGGACCCTACGAGCAGTACTTC. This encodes CASSKENPGQGPYEQYF.

The CDR3: CASSPGGIDTQYF. The CDR3 DNA reads TGCGCCAGCAGCCCGGGGGGGATAGATACGCAGTATTTT. The chain has TRBV5-1 and TRBJ2-3; 8 nucleotides agree with TRBD2. This CDR3 spans 13 amino acids. V was clipped by 4 bases and J by 5 bases; unmatched bases: 3. From germline, CDR1 is SGHRS and CDR2 YFSETQ.

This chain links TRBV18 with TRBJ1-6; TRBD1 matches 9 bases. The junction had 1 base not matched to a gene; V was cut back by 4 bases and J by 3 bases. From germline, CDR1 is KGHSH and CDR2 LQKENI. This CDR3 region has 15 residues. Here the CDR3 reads CASSQDRGYNSPLHF. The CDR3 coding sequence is TGTGCCAGCTCACAGGACAGGGGCTATAATTCACCCCTCCACTTT.

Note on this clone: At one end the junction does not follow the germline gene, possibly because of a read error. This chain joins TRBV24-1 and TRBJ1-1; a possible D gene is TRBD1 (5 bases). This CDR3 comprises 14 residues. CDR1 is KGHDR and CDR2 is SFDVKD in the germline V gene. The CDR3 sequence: CATREGGENTEAFF. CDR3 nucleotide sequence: TGTGCCACCCGTGAGGGAGGGGAGAACACTGAAGCTTTCTTT.

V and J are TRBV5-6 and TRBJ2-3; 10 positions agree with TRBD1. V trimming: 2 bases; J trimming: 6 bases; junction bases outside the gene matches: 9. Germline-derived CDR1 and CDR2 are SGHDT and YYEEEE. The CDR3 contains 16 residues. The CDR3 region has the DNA TGTGCCAGCAGCTTAGAGACAGGGGGCGAGGCTGATACGCAGTATTTT. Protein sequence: CASSLETGGEADTQYF.

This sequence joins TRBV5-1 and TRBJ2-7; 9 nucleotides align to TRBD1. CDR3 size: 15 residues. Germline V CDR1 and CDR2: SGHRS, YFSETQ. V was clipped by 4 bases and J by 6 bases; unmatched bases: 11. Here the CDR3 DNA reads TGCGCCAGCAGCGGAAACAGGGGGCTTAAGTCCGAGCAGTACTTC. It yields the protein CASSGNRGLKSEQYF.

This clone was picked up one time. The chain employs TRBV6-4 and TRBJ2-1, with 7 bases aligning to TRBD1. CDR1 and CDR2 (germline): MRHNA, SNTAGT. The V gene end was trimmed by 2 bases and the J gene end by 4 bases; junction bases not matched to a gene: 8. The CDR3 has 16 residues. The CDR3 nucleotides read TGTGCCAGCAGTGACGACCCACAGGGGCCATACAATGAGCAGTTCTTC. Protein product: CASSDDPQGPYNEQFF.

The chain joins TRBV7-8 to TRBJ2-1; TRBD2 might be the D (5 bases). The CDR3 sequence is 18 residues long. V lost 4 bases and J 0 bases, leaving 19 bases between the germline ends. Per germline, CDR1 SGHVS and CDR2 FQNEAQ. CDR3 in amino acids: CASSYRAALGSSYNEQFF. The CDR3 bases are TGTGCCAGCAGCTACCGGGCCGCACTAGGAAGCTCCTACAATGAGCAGTTCTTC.

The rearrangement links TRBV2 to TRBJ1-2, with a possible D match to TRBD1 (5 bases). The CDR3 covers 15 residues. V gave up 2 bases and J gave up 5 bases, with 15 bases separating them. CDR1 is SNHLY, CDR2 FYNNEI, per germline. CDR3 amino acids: CASSEMGQVGYGYTF. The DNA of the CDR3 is TGTGCCAGCAGTGAAATGGGGCAGGTGGGGTATGGCTACACCTTC.

The chain's CDR3 is CASSSGQFGYTF. In DNA, the CDR3 is TGTGCCAGCAGCTCGGGACAGTTTGGCTACACCTTC. V and J are TRBV11-2 and TRBJ1-2, with 7 bases identical to TRBD1. The CDR3 is 12 residues long. The germline V gene has CDR1 SGHAT and CDR2 FQNNGV. The V and J ends lost 4 bases and 7 bases, in that order; junction bases with no gene match: 3.

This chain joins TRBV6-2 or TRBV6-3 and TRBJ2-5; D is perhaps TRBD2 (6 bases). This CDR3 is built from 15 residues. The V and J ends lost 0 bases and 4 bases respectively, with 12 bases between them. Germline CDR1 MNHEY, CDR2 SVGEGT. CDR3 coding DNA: TGTGCCAGCAGTTACTCGAGCGAGACTAGAGAGACCCAGTACTTC. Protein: CASSYSSETRETQYF.